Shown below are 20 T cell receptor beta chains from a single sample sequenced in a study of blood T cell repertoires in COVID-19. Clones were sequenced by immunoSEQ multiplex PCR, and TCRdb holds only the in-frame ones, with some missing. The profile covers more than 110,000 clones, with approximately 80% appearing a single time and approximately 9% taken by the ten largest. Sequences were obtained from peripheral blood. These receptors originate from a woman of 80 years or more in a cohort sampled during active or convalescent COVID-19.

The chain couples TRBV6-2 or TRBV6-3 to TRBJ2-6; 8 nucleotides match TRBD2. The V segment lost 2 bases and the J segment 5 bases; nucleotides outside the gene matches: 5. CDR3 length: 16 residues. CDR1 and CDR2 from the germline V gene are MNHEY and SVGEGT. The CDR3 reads CASSYNSGVRANVLTF. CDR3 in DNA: TGTGCCAGCAGTTACAATAGCGGGGTGAGGGCCAACGTCCTGACTTTC.

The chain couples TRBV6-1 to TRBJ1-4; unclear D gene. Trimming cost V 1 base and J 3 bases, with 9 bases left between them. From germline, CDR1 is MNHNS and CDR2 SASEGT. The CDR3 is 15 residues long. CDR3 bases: TGTGCCAGCAGTGAAGTGAGGGTCCCTAATGAAAAACTGTTTTTT. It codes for CASSEVRVPNEKLFF.

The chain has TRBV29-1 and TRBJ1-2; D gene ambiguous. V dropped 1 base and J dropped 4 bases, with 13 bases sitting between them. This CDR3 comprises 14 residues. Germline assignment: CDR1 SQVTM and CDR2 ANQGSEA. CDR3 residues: CSVEVDLGAYGYTF. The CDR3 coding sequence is TGCAGCGTTGAAGTAGACCTAGGCGCCTATGGCTACACCTTC.

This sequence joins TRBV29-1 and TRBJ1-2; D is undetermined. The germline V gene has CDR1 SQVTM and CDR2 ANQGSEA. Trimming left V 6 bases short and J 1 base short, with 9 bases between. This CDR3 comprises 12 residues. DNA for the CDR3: TGCAGCGTCCGGGATATTAACTATGGCTACACCTTC. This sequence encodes CSVRDINYGYTF.

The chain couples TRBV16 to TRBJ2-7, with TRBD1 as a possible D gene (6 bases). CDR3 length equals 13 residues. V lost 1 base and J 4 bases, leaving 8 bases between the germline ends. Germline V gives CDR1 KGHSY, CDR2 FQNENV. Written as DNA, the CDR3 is TGTGCCAGCAGCCAATTCCAGGGGTACGAGCAGTACGTC. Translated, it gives CASSQFQGYEQYV.

CDR3 sequence reads: CASSLAGKDTQYF. The CDR3 nucleotides read TGTGCCAGCAGCTTAGCGGGAAAAGATACGCAGTATTTT. The rearrangement links TRBV7-3 to TRBJ2-3, with D tentatively TRBD2 (6 bases). The CDR3 is made up of 13 amino acids. CDR1 is SGHTA, CDR2 FQGTGA, per germline. The V end was cut by 2 bases, the J end by 5 bases, with 8 bases between.

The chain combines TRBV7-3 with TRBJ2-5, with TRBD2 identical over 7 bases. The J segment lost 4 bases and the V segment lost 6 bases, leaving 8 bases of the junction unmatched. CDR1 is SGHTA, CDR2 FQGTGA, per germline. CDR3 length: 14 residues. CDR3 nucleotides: TGTGCCAGCAGATCCCGACTAGCCCCAGAGACCCAGTACTTC. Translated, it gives CASRSRLAPETQYF.

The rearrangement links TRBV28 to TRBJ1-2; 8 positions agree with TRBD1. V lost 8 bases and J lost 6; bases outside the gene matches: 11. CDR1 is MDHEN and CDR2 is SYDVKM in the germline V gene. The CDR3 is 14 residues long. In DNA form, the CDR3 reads TGTGCCAGCCGTGACAGGGGAGTAAGGGATGGCTACACCTTC. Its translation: CASRDRGVRDGYTF.

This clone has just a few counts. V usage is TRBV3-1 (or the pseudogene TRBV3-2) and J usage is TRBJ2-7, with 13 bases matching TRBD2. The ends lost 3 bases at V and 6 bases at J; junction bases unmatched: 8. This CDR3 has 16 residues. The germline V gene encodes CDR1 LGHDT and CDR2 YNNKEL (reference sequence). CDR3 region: CASSQRTSGGKFEQYV. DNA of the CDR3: TGTGCCAGCAGCCAGAGGACTAGCGGGGGTAAGTTCGAGCAGTACGTC.

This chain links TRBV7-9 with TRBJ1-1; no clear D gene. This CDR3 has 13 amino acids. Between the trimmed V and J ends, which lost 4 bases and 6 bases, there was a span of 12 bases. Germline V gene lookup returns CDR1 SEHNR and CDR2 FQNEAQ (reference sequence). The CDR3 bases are TGTGCCAGCAGCTCCGGAGGGAGGGCTGAAGCTTTCTTT. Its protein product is CASSSGGRAEAFF.

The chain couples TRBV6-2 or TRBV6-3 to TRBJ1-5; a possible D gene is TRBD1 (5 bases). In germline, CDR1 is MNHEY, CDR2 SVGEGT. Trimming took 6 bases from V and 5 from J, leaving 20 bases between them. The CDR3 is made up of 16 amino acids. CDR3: CASSRILQGSDQPQHF. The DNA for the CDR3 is TGTGCCAGCAGCAGGATTCTTCAGGGTTCGGATCAGCCCCAGCATTTT.

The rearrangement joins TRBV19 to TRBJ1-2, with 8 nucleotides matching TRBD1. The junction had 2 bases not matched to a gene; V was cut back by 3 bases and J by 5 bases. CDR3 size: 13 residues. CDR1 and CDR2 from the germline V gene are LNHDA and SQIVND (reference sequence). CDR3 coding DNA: TGTGCCAGTAGTATGCAGGGGGCTTATGGCTACACCTTC. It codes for CASSMQGAYGYTF.

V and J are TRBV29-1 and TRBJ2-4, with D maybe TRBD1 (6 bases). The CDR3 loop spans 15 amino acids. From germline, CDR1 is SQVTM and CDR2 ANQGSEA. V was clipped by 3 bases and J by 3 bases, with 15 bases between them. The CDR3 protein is CSVEQGLSGKNIQYF. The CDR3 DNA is TGCAGCGTTGAGCAGGGGTTATCGGGCAAAAACATTCAGTACTTC.

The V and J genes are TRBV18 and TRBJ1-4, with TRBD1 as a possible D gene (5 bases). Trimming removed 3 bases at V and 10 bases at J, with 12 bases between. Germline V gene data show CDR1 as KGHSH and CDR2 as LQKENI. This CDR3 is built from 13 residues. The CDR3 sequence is CASSPQGLVKLFF. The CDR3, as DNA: TGTGCCAGCTCACCCCAGGGCCTGGTAAAACTGTTTTTT.

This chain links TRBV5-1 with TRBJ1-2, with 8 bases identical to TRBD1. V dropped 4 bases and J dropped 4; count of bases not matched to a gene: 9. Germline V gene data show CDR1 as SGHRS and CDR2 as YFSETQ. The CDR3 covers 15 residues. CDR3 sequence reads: CASSRGQGSLYGYTF. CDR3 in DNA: TGCGCCAGCAGCCGAGGACAGGGTTCACTCTATGGCTACACCTTC.

The CDR3 nucleotides read TGTGCCAGTAAGCAGGAACTGAGCTCCTATAATTCACCCCTCCACTTT. This translates into CASKQELSSYNSPLHF. This sequence joins TRBV19 and TRBJ1-6, with D unresolved. The germline V gene encodes CDR1 LNHDA and CDR2 SQIVND (reference sequence). The CDR3 extends over 16 amino acids. Trimming removed 7 bases from V and 0 bases from J, with 13 bases in between.

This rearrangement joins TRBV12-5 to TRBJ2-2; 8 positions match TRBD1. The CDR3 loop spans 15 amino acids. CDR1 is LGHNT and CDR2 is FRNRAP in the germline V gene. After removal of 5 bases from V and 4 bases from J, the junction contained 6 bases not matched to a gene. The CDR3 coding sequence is TGTGCTAGTGGTCCCCTGACAGGGGCCACCGGGGAGCTGTTTTTT. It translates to CASGPLTGATGELFF.

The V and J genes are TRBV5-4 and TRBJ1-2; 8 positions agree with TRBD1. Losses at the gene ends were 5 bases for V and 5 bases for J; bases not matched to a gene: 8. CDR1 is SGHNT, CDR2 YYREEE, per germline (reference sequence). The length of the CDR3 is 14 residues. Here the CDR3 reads CASSTGDRIYGYTF. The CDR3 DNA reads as TGTGCCAGCAGTACCGGGGACAGGATTTATGGCTACACCTTC.

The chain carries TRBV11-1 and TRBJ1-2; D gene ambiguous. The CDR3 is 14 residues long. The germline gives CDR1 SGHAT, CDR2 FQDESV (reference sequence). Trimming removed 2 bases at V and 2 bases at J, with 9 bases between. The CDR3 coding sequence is TGTGCCAGCAGCTTAAGTTCAGGCAACTATGGCTACACCTTC. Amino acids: CASSLSSGNYGYTF.

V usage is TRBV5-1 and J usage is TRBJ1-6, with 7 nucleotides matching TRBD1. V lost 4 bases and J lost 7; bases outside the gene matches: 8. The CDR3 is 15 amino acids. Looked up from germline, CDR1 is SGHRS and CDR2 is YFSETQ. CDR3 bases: TGCGCCAGCAGCCCTGGTGGGACAGAAAATTCACCCCTCCACTTT. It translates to CASSPGGTENSPLHF.